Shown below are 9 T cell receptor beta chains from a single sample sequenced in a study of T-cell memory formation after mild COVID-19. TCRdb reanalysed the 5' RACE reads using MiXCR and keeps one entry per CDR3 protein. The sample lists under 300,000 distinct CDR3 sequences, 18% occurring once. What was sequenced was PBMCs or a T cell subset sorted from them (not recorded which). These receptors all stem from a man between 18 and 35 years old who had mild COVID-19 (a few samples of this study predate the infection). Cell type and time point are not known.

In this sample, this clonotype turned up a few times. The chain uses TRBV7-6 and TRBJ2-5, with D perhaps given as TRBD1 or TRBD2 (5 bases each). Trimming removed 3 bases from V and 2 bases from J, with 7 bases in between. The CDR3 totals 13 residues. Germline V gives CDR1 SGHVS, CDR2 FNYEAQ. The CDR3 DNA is TGTGCCAGCAGCTTGGGGGATCAAGAGACCCAGTACTTC. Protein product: CASSLGDQETQYF.

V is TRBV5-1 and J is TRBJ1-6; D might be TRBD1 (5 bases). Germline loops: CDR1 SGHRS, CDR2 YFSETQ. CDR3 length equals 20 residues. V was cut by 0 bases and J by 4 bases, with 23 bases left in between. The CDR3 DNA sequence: TGCGCCAGCAGCTTGGCTCCACAGTTCGGGGACTACGGGTATAATTCACCCCTCCACTTT. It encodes CASSLAPQFGDYGYNSPLHF. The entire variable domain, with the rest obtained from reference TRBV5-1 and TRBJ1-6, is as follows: KAGVTQTPRYLIKTRGQQVTLSCSPISGHRSVSWYQQTPGQGLQFLFEYFSETQRNKGNFPGRFSGRQFSNSRSEMNVSTLELGDSALYLCASSLAPQFGDYGYNSPLHFGNGTRLTVT.

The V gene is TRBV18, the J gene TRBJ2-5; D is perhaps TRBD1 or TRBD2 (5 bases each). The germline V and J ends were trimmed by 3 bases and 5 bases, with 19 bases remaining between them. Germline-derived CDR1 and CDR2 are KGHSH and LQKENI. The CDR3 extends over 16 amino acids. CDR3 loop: CASSPLSGPIGETQYF. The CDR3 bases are TGTGCCAGCTCACCTTTATCGGGGCCAATTGGGGAGACCCAGTACTTC.

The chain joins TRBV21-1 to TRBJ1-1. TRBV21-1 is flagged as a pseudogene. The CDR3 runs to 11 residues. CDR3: CATDPGTEAFF. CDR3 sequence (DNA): TGTGCCACCGATCCAGGAACTGAAGCTTTCTTT.

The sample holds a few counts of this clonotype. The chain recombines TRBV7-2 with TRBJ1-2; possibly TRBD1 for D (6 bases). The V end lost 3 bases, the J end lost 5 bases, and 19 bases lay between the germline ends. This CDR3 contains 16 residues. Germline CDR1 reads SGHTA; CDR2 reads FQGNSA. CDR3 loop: CASSFTLGAASYGYTF. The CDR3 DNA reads TGTGCCAGCAGCTTTACTCTGGGGGCCGCAAGTTATGGCTACACCTTC. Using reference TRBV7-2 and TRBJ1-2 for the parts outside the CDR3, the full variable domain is GAGVSQSPSNKVTEKGKDVELRCDPISGHTALYWYRQSLGQGLEFLIYFQGNSAPDKSGLPSDRFSAERTGGSVSTLTIQRTQQEDSAVYLCASSFTLGAASYGYTFGSGTRLTVV.

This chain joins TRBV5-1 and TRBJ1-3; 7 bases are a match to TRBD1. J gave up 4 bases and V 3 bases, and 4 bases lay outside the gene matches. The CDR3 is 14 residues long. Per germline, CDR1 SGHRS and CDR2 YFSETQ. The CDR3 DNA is TGCGCCAGCAGCTCGTGGACAGGAGGAAACACCATATATTTT. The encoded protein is CASSSWTGGNTIYF.

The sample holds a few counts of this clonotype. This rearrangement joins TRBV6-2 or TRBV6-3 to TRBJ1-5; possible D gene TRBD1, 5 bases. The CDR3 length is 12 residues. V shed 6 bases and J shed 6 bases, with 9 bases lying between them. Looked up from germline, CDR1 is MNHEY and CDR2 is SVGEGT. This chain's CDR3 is CASRSGTQPQHF. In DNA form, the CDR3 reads TGTGCCAGCAGGTCAGGGACTCAGCCCCAGCATTTT.

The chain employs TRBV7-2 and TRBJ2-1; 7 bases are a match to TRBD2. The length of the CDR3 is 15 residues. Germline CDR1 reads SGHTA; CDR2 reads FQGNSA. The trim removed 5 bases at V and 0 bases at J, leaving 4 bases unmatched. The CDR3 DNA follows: TGTGCCAGCAGCACCCTAGCGGCCTCCTACAATGAGCAGTTCTTC. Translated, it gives CASSTLAASYNEQFF.

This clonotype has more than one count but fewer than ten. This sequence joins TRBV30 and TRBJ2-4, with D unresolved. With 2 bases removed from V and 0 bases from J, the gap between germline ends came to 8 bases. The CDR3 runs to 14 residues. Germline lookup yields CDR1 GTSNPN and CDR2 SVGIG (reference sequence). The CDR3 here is CAWSSRIAKNIQYF. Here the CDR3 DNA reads TGTGCCTGGAGTAGCCGAATAGCCAAAAACATTCAGTACTTC.